This T cell receptor beta chain was sequenced in a study of blood T cell repertoires in COVID-19. Turning to the study itself: The cDNA or gDNA used as material had been derived from T cells, B-cell-depleted T cells, or PBMCs.

Study processing details: Reference gene primer amplification yielded estimated nucleated cell counts. Assay: immunoSEQ multiplex PCR; the TCRdb copy retains only in-frame clones and omits some. V and J calls and clone size are as listed in that table; D and trimming were resolved from the DNA. Of under 55,000 clones listed, approximately 87% were seen once; the top ten hold over 2%. The CDR3 totals 14 residues. CDR1 is SGHRS and CDR2 is YFSETQ in the germline V gene. J gave up 0 bases and V 4 bases, and 3 bases lay outside the gene matches. Seattle patients were enrolled during active infection and followed longitudinally.

Input material: peripheral blood. The chain couples TRBV5-1 to TRBJ2-7; 8 bases fit TRBD1. The clonotype comes from an elderly woman with COVID-19, enrolled during active disease. The DNA of the CDR3 is TGCGCCAGCAGCAAGCAGGGGGCCTCCTACGAGCAGTACTTC. Translation: CASSKQGASYEQYF.